Included here is one T cell receptor (beta chain) sequence, with context. The target of this receptor is not known. Base quality data are lacking; no much larger clone is found one base away. These data belong to a study of lymphopenia after photon versus proton radiotherapy (dated by TCRdb to between 2019 and 2020). Some background on the complete study: In patients with gastrointestinal tumors who developed high-grade lymphopenia, the study compared the immunological effects of photon radiation therapy with those of proton radiation therapy. A cohort of under 25 patients with gastrointestinal tumors who received either photon or proton therapy and subsequently developed lymphopenia was included. The goal of the study was to describe how the two radiation modalities differ in their effects on the immune system. Points the paper makes about the study in general: Across the cohort, an inverse correlation was found between a larger post-nadir drop in TCR diversity and overall survival time among patients who died. After the lymphocyte count nadir, oligoclonal expansion, especially of CD8+ Temra cells, was observed in photon-treated repertoires, and the drop in diversity was driven by this expansion. During treatment, patients who received photon therapy lost naive T cells and TCR diversity and gained effector/memory populations, whereas patients who received proton therapy remained relatively stable. The authors looked at the survival association only in patients who died, and they framed better survival with proton therapy as a possibility rather than a demonstrated result.

Library method: the immunoSEQ multiplex PCR assay. T cell repertoires were profiled with deep sequencing of rearranged TCR beta loci together with multiparametric flow cytometry. TCRdb stores this immuneACCESS table with in-frame sequences only. Part of the clones is absent; in the studies checked, under half of the shortfall reflects unresolved V genes, and no reason is known for the rest. In all, the sample holds about 70,000 clones, and roughly 90% of those were seen once. The ten largest clones represent approximately 2.1% of the sample. CDR1 and CDR2, looked up from the germline V gene, are LGHNA and YSLEER. V drops 0 bases and J drops 7 bases, leaving 12 bases in between. Measured from the cysteine to the phenylalanine, the CDR3 is 14 residues long. CDR3 DNA only is kept here, 42 bases in frame from base 1.

The V gene is TRBV4-3 and the J gene is TRBJ1-1, with the D gene not confidently named. Sample: peripheral blood, taken from a patient treated with photon-based radiotherapy. This receptor was taken from a woman aged 40 to 50 with cholangiocarcinoma. The CDR3 protein is CASSQDWVRGEAFF. The nucleotide sequence reads as follows: TGCGCCAGCAGCCAAGATTGGGTCCGGGGTGAAGCTTTCTTT.